This is a list of T cell receptor beta chains from one sample in a study of control samples from healthy donors and cancer patients. Assay: immunoSEQ multiplex PCR; the TCRdb copy retains only in-frame clones and omits some. This table holds 150,000 to 200,000 clones, 85% to 90% found once. Sequencing was done on a sample of blood. These receptors all stem from a woman aged 50 to 65 in good health. Each CDR3 is given with its conserved first and last residue. The D gene is left open where the match is weak. Rows give clone size only sometimes, using once, few, many, or a class for an expanded clone.

V: TRBV7-9
D: .
size: many
J: TRBJ2-5
CDR3: CASSLAGVQETQYF
DNA: TGTGCCAGCAGCTTAGCGGGGGTTCAAGAGACCCAGTACTTC

V: TRBV10-3
D: TRBD2
size: .
J: TRBJ2-1
CDR3: CATVAGGPNEQFF
DNA: TGTGCCACTGTAGCGGGGGGGCCCAATGAGCAGTTCTTC

V: TRBV7-9
D: TRBD1
size: .
J: TRBJ1-2
CDR3: CASSKTGFGYTF
DNA: TGTGCCAGCAGCAAGACAGGGTTTGGCTACACCTTC

V: TRBV11-3
D: .
size: .
J: TRBJ2-7
CDR3: CASSLSGQGYEQYF
DNA: TGTGCCAGCAGCTTATCGGGACAAGGCTACGAGCAGTACTTC

V: TRBV5-1
D: .
size: .
J: TRBJ1-5
CDR3: CASRKGQYGNQPQHF
DNA: TGCGCCAGCAGAAAAGGACAGTATGGCAATCAGCCCCAGCATTTT

V: TRBV7-7
D: TRBD2
size: .
J: TRBJ2-1
CDR3: CASSPRLAGGPGEQFF
DNA: TGTGCCAGCAGCCCCCGACTAGCGGGGGGGCCTGGAGAGCAGTTCTTC

V: TRBV7-9
D: TRBD2
size: .
J: TRBJ2-1
CDR3: CASTLLRTSGRSSSYNEQFF
DNA: TGTGCCAGCACCCTCTTAAGGACTAGCGGCCGTTCGAGCTCCTACAATGAGCAGTTCTTC

V: TRBV5-6
D: .
size: .
J: TRBJ1-6
CDR3: CASSLAGGGGAYNSPLHF
DNA: TGTGCCAGCAGCTTGGCGGGAGGGGGGGGCGCGTATAATTCACCCCTCCACTTT

V: TRBV5-8
D: .
size: few
J: TRBJ2-7
CDR3: CASSLAAGNSYEQYF
DNA: TGTGCCAGCAGCTTGGCCGCGGGGAACTCCTACGAGCAGTACTTC

V: TRBV11-2
D: TRBD1
size: once
J: TRBJ2-2
CDR3: CASTQGGGLNTGELFF
DNA: TGTGCCAGCACCCAAGGGGGCGGACTGAACACCGGGGAGCTGTTTTTT

V: TRBV6-5
D: .
size: .
J: TRBJ1-4
CDR3: CASSFRLNEKLFF
DNA: TGTGCCAGCAGTTTTAGACTGAATGAAAAACTGTTTTTT

V: TRBV19
D: .
size: medium-sized
J: TRBJ2-2
CDR3: CASSIGGTTGELFF
DNA: TGTGCCAGTAGTATCGGCGGTACCACCGGGGAGCTGTTTTTT

V: TRBV7-8
D: .
size: .
J: TRBJ1-6
CDR3: CASSLGGSYNSPLHF
DNA: TGTGCCAGCAGCTTAGGGGGCTCCTATAATTCACCCCTCCACTTT

V: TRBV5-5
D: .
size: .
J: TRBJ1-5
CDR3: CASSLLVGNQPQHF
DNA: TGTGCCAGCAGCTTGTTGGTGGGCAATCAGCCCCAGCATTTT

V: TRBV5-1
D: .
size: .
J: TRBJ2-1
CDR3: CASSADTYNEQFF
DNA: TGCGCCAGCAGCGCGGACACTTACAATGAGCAGTTCTTC

V: TRBV28
D: TRBD1
size: .
J: TRBJ1-4
CDR3: CASSTPTGAGTNEKLFF
DNA: TGTGCCAGCAGTACTCCGACAGGGGCGGGTACTAATGAAAAACTGTTTTTT

V: TRBV5-1
D: .
size: .
J: TRBJ2-2
CDR3: CASSLWIYTGELFF
DNA: TGCGCCAGCAGCCTGTGGATATACACCGGGGAGCTGTTTTTT

V: TRBV10-3
D: .
size: .
J: TRBJ2-1
CDR3: CAISGQQAYNEQFF
DNA: TGTGCCATCAGTGGCCAGCAGGCCTACAATGAGCAGTTCTTC

V: TRBV29-1
D: .
size: .
J: TRBJ2-7
CDR3: CSVRYTYEQYF
DNA: TGCAGCGTGCGGTATACCTACGAGCAGTACTTC

V: TRBV28
D: .
size: .
J: TRBJ1-2
CDR3: CASSRDGDSFNYGYTF
DNA: TGTGCCAGCAGTCGGGACGGAGATTCTTTTAACTATGGCTACACCTTC

V: TRBV9
D: TRBD2
size: .
J: TRBJ2-1
CDR3: CASSVTLRLAGDNEQFF
DNA: TGTGCCAGCAGCGTGACCTTAAGACTAGCGGGAGACAATGAGCAGTTCTTC

V: TRBV30
D: TRBD2
size: once
J: TRBJ2-1
CDR3: CARTKGLAGIDEQFF
DNA: TGTGCCCGAACCAAGGGACTAGCGGGCATCGATGAGCAGTTCTTC

V: TRBV4-1
D: .
size: .
J: TRBJ1-6
CDR3: CASSQPLVESNSPLHF
DNA: TGCGCCAGCAGCCAACCCCTGGTCGAAAGTAATTCACCCCTCCACTTT

V: TRBV24-1
D: .
size: .
J: TRBJ2-5
CDR3: CATSDPGGETQYF
DNA: TGTGCCACCAGTGATCCCGGGGGAGAGACCCAGTACTTC

V: TRBV7-3
D: .
size: .
J: TRBJ2-5
CDR3: CASSLMPSRTQYF
DNA: TGTGCCAGCAGCTTAATGCCGAGTAGGACCCAGTACTTC

V: TRBV16
D: .
size: .
J: TRBJ1-2
CDR3: CASSPRVGYTF
DNA: TGTGCCAGCAGCCCTAGGGTCGGCTACACCTTC

V: TRBV7-2
D: .
size: .
J: TRBJ1-2
CDR3: CASSLVRGGRGYTF
DNA: TGTGCCAGCAGCTTAGTGCGGGGAGGAAGGGGCTACACCTTC

V: TRBV5-6
D: TRBD1
size: .
J: TRBJ2-7
CDR3: CASSRRQGSYEQYF
DNA: TGTGCCAGCAGCCGGAGACAGGGGTCCTACGAGCAGTACTTC

V: TRBV12-3/TRBV12-4
D: .
size: .
J: TRBJ1-1
CDR3: CASSLGQGSEAFF
DNA: TGTGCCAGCAGTTTGGGGCAGGGGAGCGAAGCTTTCTTT

V: TRBV5-1
D: .
size: once
J: TRBJ1-5
CDR3: CASSLGENSNQPQHF
DNA: TGCGCCAGCAGCTTGGGCGAGAATAGCAATCAGCCCCAGCATTTT

V: TRBV5-4
D: TRBD2
size: .
J: TRBJ2-3
CDR3: CASSPGGGVSTDTQYF
DNA: TGTGCCAGCAGCCCGGGCGGGGGGGTGAGCACAGATACGCAGTATTTT

V: TRBV5-6
D: .
size: .
J: TRBJ1-5
CDR3: CASSLSSLGSQHF
DNA: TGTGCCAGCAGCTTGAGTTCTTTGGGGAGCCAGCATTTT

V: TRBV7-3
D: .
size: .
J: TRBJ1-6
CDR3: CASSSQGNNNSPLHF
DNA: TGTGCCAGCAGCTCCCAAGGCAATAATAATTCACCCCTCCACTTT